Listed here are 21 T cell receptor beta chains from one sample, sequenced in a study of shared clonotypes between healthy human individuals. The protocol was immunoSEQ multiplex PCR, while the TCRdb copy is restricted to in-frame clones and leaves out a portion. The data show 450,000 to 550,000 clones, roughly 78% seen once. Specimen: PBMCs. The receptors derive from a middle-aged woman in good health. Some clones in this sample may be carry-over from other donors' samples.

The rearrangement joins TRBV30 to TRBJ1-2; D is ambiguous. Trimming shortened V by 3 bases and J by 7 bases, and 12 bases separated the two germline ends. CDR1 and CDR2 (germline): GTSNPN, SVGIG (reference sequence). The CDR3 consists of 12 residues. DNA for the CDR3: TGTGCCTGGAGGGGAACCGGGTCTGGCTACACCTTC. Translated: CAWRGTGSGYTF.

This clone was counted only a few times. The V and J genes are TRBV9 and TRBJ2-7, with TRBD2 matching 8 bases. Trimming cost V 4 bases and J 4 bases; bases outside gene matches: 7. The CDR3 totals 14 residues. The V gene's germline CDR1 is SGDLS and CDR2 YYNGEE. CDR3 sequence: CASSPSVAGYEQYF. The CDR3 bases are TGTGCCAGCAGCCCCAGCGTAGCGGGGTACGAGCAGTACTTC.

This chain joins TRBV6-4 and TRBJ2-7, with D perhaps TRBD2 (5 bases). CDR1 is MRHNA and CDR2 is SNTAGT in the germline V gene. This CDR3 contains 14 residues. V was clipped by 6 bases and J by 3 bases, with 15 bases between them. The CDR3 DNA sequence: TGTGCCAGCAGCGCCTTCCACGGGAACTACGAGCAGTACTTC. Its protein product is CASSAFHGNYEQYF.

The sample holds a few counts of this clone. The chain recombines TRBV10-3 with TRBJ2-7; 16 bases fit TRBD2. The germline V gene encodes CDR1 ENHRY and CDR2 SYGVKD. The CDR3 has 16 amino acids. Trimming removed 7 bases from V and 4 bases from J; junction bases left unmatched: 7. CDR3 sequence reads: CAITGTSGRALYEQYF. DNA for the CDR3: TGTGCCATCACCGGGACTAGCGGGAGGGCCCTATACGAGCAGTACTTC.

The chain carries TRBV9 and TRBJ2-3; TRBD2 is a possible D gene (6 bases). The CDR3 consists of 12 residues. Germline V gene lookup returns CDR1 SGDLS and CDR2 YYNGEE. Deletions cut 4 bases from V and 6 bases from J, with 9 bases between. The CDR3 loop is CASSTRGDTQYF. The CDR3 coding sequence is TGTGCCAGCAGCACTCGGGGGGATACGCAGTATTTT.

This clone occurred a few times. V gene TRBV7-2 combines with J gene TRBJ2-7; no clear D. V was cut by 5 bases and J by 12 bases, with 23 bases left in between. There are 14 residues in the CDR3. Germline V gene lookup returns CDR1 SGHTA and CDR2 FQGNSA. In nucleotides, the CDR3 is TGTGCCAGCAGCCCGGACCCCGGCCCGCTAGGGCGGTACTTC. Encoded protein: CASSPDPGPLGRYF. Full variable domain (outside the CDR3, taken from reference TRBV7-2 and TRBJ2-7): GAGVSQSPSNKVTEKGKDVELRCDPISGHTALYWYRQSLGQGLEFLIYFQGNSAPDKSGLPSDRFSAERTGGSVSTLTIQRTQQEDSAVYLCASSPDPGPLGRYFGPGTRLTVT.

The chain uses TRBV4-2 and TRBJ1-1; 8 bases align to TRBD1. Germline V gives CDR1 LGHNA, CDR2 YNFKEQ. The CDR3 sequence is 14 residues long. V lost 4 bases, J lost 5 bases, and 6 bases stayed unmatched. As DNA, the CDR3 is TGTGCCAGCAGCCCGGGACAGGACGGAACTGAAGCTTTCTTT. It specifies CASSPGQDGTEAFF.

The gene calls are TRBV28 and TRBJ1-6; 8 nucleotides match TRBD1. After removal of 3 bases from V and 5 bases from J, the junction contained 9 bases not matched to a gene. The germline V gene has CDR1 MDHEN and CDR2 SYDVKM. CDR3 length: 17 amino acids. CDR3 sequence reads: CASSFLRMTGDNSPLHF. In nucleotides, the CDR3 is TGTGCCAGCAGTTTCCTCCGCATGACAGGGGATAATTCACCCCTCCACTTT.

The J gene is TRBJ2-1, the V gene TRBV29-1, with D unclear. V was trimmed by 6 bases and J by 0 bases, leaving 12 bases between them. This CDR3 is 14 amino acids long. Per the germline V gene, CDR1 is SQVTM and CDR2 is ANQGSEA. The CDR3 is CSVPPLSSYNEQFF. The CDR3 coding sequence is TGCAGCGTCCCACCCTTGAGCTCCTACAATGAGCAGTTCTTC.

CDR3 residues: CASSYKRWTSYEQYF. The CDR3 nucleotides are TGTGCCAGCAGTTACAAACGGTGGACCTCCTACGAGCAGTACTTC. The genes are TRBV6-5 and TRBJ2-7, with D uncertain. V shed 2 bases and J shed 0 bases, with 11 bases lying between them. Per germline, CDR1 MNHEY and CDR2 SVGAGI. The CDR3 contains 15 residues.

V usage is TRBV6-4 and J usage is TRBJ1-1; TRBD1 might be the D (6 bases). V was trimmed by 4 bases and J by 5 bases, leaving 11 bases between them. The CDR3 contains 13 residues. Germline V CDR1 and CDR2: MRHNA, SNTAGT. The CDR3 DNA is TGTGCCAGCAGTGTGGGGGCCGAAACTGAAGCTTTCTTT. Translated: CASSVGAETEAFF.

A few counts support this clone. The chain uses TRBV14 and TRBJ2-4, with D possibly TRBD1 on 6 matching bases. The V end lost 4 bases, the J end lost 8 bases, and 15 bases lay between the germline ends. The CDR3 is 14 residues long. Per the germline V gene, CDR1 is SGHDN and CDR2 is FVKESK. The CDR3 DNA reads TGTGCCAGCAGCCGCCTACAGGGCGCGGACATTCAGTACTTC. Amino acid sequence: CASSRLQGADIQYF.

This chain connects TRBV7-2 to TRBJ1-1; possible D gene TRBD1, 6 bases. The CDR3 runs to 16 residues. Germline V gene lookup returns CDR1 SGHTA and CDR2 FQGNSA. Trimming left V 5 bases short and J 0 bases short, with 16 bases between. CDR3 region: CASSHYRDQMNTEAFF. CDR3 bases: TGTGCCAGCAGCCATTACAGGGACCAGATGAACACTGAAGCTTTCTTT. The full variable domain, completed using reference TRBV7-2 and TRBJ1-1, is GAGVSQSPSNKVTEKGKDVELRCDPISGHTALYWYRQSLGQGLEFLIYFQGNSAPDKSGLPSDRFSAERTGGSVSTLTIQRTQQEDSAVYLCASSHYRDQMNTEAFFGQGTRLTVV.

The chain couples TRBV9 to TRBJ2-1; 7 positions agree with TRBD2. CDR3 length equals 15 residues. The germline V gene has CDR1 SGDLS and CDR2 YYNGEE. J was trimmed by 5 bases and V by 0 bases; bases with no gene match: 5. The chain's CDR3 is CASSVEGRVDNEQFF. The CDR3 DNA is TGTGCCAGCAGCGTAGAAGGGAGGGTAGACAATGAGCAGTTCTTC.

The gene calls are TRBV7-8 and TRBJ2-5; TRBD1 agrees at 8 bases. This CDR3 has 13 amino acids. Germline trimming cut 6 bases from V and 4 bases from J; bases unmatched to any gene: 4. Germline CDR1 reads SGHVS; CDR2 reads FQNEAQ. CDR3 amino acids: CASRDRVGETQYF. Here the CDR3 DNA reads TGTGCCAGCAGGGACAGGGTCGGAGAGACCCAGTACTTC.

The V call is TRBV15, the J call TRBJ2-3; the D gene is possibly TRBD1 (6 bases). Trimming cost V 0 bases and J 4 bases, with 11 bases left between them. The CDR3 has 15 amino acids. Per germline, CDR1 LNHNV and CDR2 YYDKDF (reference sequence). CDR3 sequence: CATSRDSRGSDTQYF. The DNA of the CDR3 is TGTGCCACCAGCAGAGATTCCAGGGGATCAGATACGCAGTATTTT. The entire variable domain, with the rest obtained from reference TRBV15 and TRBJ2-3, is as follows: DAMVIQNPRYQVTQFGKPVTLSCSQTLNHNVMYWYQQKSSQAPKLLFHYYDKDFNNEADTPDNFQSRRPNTSFCFLDIRSPGLGDTAMYLCATSRDSRGSDTQYFGPGTRLTVL.

This clone was seen a few times. The V call is TRBV7-9, the J call TRBJ2-1, with 7 bases matching TRBD2. Losses at the gene ends were 2 bases for V and 0 bases for J; bases not matched to a gene: 4. Germline CDR1 reads SEHNR; CDR2 reads FQNEAQ (reference sequence). CDR3 length: 16 amino acids. CDR3 region: CASSLRGGGSYNEQFF. CDR3 nucleotide sequence: TGTGCCAGCAGCTTAAGGGGCGGGGGCTCCTACAATGAGCAGTTCTTC.

As regards this clone: Other DNA sequences in the same sample also yield this CDR3. The chain employs TRBV18 and TRBJ1-3, with a weak D call TRBD1 (5 bases). Trimming stripped 3 bases from V and 3 bases from J, with 9 bases between. The CDR3 totals 14 residues. Looked up from germline, CDR1 is KGHSH and CDR2 is LQKENI. CDR3 protein: CASSPGTDGNTIYF. The CDR3, as DNA: TGTGCCAGCTCACCCGGGACTGATGGAAACACCATATATTTT.

This clone was picked up many times. This chain connects TRBV30 to TRBJ1-5; D may be TRBD1 (6 bases). V was pared by 4 bases and J by 0 bases, with 13 bases between. Germline CDR1 is GTSNPN and CDR2 is SVGIG (reference sequence). The CDR3 has 15 residues. CDR3 sequence: CAWNEGHPSNQPQHF. CDR3 in DNA: TGTGCCTGGAACGAGGGACACCCTAGCAATCAGCCCCAGCATTTT.

This clone was counted a few times. The chain uses TRBV30 and TRBJ1-3, with D perhaps matching TRBD1 (5 bases). Germline assignment: CDR1 GTSNPN and CDR2 SVGIG (reference sequence). CDR3 length equals 16 residues. V lost 2 bases and J 6 bases, leaving 20 bases between the germline ends. CDR3 in amino acids: CAWSRGWGSLSNTIYF. Written as DNA, the CDR3 is TGTGCCTGGAGTCGCGGTTGGGGCTCTCTATCAAACACCATATATTTT.

This chain connects TRBV27 to TRBJ2-3; D unresolved. With 2 bases removed from V and 5 bases from J, the gap between germline ends came to 11 bases. The V gene's germline CDR1 is MNHEY and CDR2 SMNVEV (reference sequence). This CDR3 spans 14 amino acids. DNA of the CDR3: TGTGCCAGCAGTTTAAATCGCGTCCAAGATACGCAGTATTTT. Translation: CASSLNRVQDTQYF.